This T cell receptor beta chain was observed in a study of circulating and synovial CD4+ cells in juvenile arthritis. PBMCs were sorted for HLA-DR+CD14-CD3+CD4+CD25low/- cells. Here immunoSEQ multiplex PCR was the method, and the copy in TCRdb shows in-frame clones only, minus some. The table lists over 2,000 clones, roughly 91% of them singletons. The V end was cut by 0 bases, the J end by 11 bases, with 10 bases between. The length of the CDR3 is 12 residues. Germline CDR1 and CDR2: GTSNPN and SVGIG (reference sequence). Study outcomes and limitations: CPL and bulk CD4 samples differed at least tenfold in T cell genomes. Measured synovium overlap likely understates the true shared repertoire. Compared with bulk blood, circulating pathogenic-like lymphocytes shared substantially more CDR3 sequences with synovial T cells.

With regard to this clone: The antigen is unknown.

The sample comprised HLA-DR+ CD4+ T cells from blood. As to subset: circulating pathogenic-like lymphocytes, sorted as HLA-DR+CD14-CD3+CD4+CD25low/- blood T cells. The TCR was taken from a human donor with juvenile idiopathic arthritis. The genes are TRBV30 and TRBJ1-4; D remains unclear. The CDR3 is CAWSVNREKLFF. CDR3 bases: TGTGCCTGGAGTGTAAATCGGGAGAAACTGTTTTTT.